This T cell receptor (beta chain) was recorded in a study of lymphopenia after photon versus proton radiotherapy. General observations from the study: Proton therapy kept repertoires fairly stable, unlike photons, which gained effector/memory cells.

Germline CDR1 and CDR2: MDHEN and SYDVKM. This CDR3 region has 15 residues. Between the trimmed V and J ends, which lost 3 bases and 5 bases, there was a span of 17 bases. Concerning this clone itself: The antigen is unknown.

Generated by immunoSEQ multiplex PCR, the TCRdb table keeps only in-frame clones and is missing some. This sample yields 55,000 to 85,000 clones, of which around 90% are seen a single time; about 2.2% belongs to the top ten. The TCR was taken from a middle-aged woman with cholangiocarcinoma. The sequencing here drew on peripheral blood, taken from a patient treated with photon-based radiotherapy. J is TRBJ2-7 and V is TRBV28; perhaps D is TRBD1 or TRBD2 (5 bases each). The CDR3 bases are TGTGCCAGCAGTTTCGGGTCGACGGGACCGAACGAGCAGTACTTC. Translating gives CASSFGSTGPNEQYF. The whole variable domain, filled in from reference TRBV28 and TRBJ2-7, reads DVKVTQSSRYLVKRTGEKVFLECVQDMDHENMFWYRQDPGLGLRLIYFSYDVKMKEKGDIPEGYSVSREKKERFSLILESASTNQTSMYLCASSFGSTGPNEQYFGPGTRLTVT.